This record looks at one T cell receptor (beta chain) sequence and its context. Its antigen is not known. The data were taken from a study of T cell repertoires in cytomegalovirus infection. Turning to the study itself: The public TCR beta signatures pointed to both CMV infection and matching HLA type. Overall study results and limits: Totalled public TCR beta family frequency picked out people who carried CMV plus the relevant HLA. Clonotype analysis showed dominance of the ex vivo response by HLA-C-restricted CMV-specific TCR beta clonotypes.

TCRdb redid the calling of the reads with MiXCR, one entry per CDR3 protein. The table records 150,000 to 200,000 distinct CDR3 sequences, approximately 15% of them present only once. The V gene's germline CDR1 is LNHDA and CDR2 SQIVND (reference sequence). J gave up 6 bases and V 4 bases, and 5 bases lay outside the gene matches. This CDR3 region has 14 residues. This TCR came from a human donor in good health (CMV status not recorded). Some clones in this sample may be carry-over from other donors' samples. Sequencing used PBMCs. J is TRBJ1-5 and V is TRBV19; 8 nucleotides match TRBD1. Written as DNA, the CDR3 is TGTGCCAGTAGTAACGGACAGGGAACTCAGCCCCAGCATTTT. Translation gives CASSNGQGTQPQHF. The entire variable domain, with the rest obtained from reference TRBV19 and TRBJ1-5, is as follows: DGGITQSPKYLFRKEGQNVTLSCEQNLNHDAMYWYRQDPGQGLRLIYYSQIVNDFQKGDIAEGYSVSREKKESFPLTVTSAQKNPTAFYLCASSNGQGTQPQHFGDGTRLSIL.